A single sample is the source of the 2 T cell receptor beta chains below, sequenced in a study of blood T cell repertoires in COVID-19. The protocol was immunoSEQ multiplex PCR, while the TCRdb copy is restricted to in-frame clones and leaves out a portion. The sample contains 65,000 to 75,000 clones, roughly three quarters of which appear only once. The material sequenced was peripheral blood. These receptors were obtained from a man between 65 and 85 years old with acute or convalescent COVID-19.

This CDR3 is CASTPPHTSNTEAFF. In nucleotides, the CDR3 is TGTGCCAGCACTCCTCCTCATACATCGAACACTGAAGCTTTCTTT. The V and J genes are TRBV9 and TRBJ1-1, with D unresolved. The CDR3 covers 15 residues. Trimming pared 6 bases from V and 1 base from J, leaving 16 bases between. Per germline, CDR1 SGDLS and CDR2 YYNGEE.

V usage is TRBV6-1 and J usage is TRBJ1-1, with 8 bases that match TRBD1. V trimming: 6 bases; J trimming: 4 bases; junction bases outside the gene matches: 10. CDR1 and CDR2 from the germline V gene are MNHNS and SASEGT. The CDR3 sequence is 15 residues long. CDR3 nucleotide sequence: TGTGCCAGCAGGCTACTGACAGGGGTAGGCACTGAAGCTTTCTTT. It yields the protein CASRLLTGVGTEAFF.